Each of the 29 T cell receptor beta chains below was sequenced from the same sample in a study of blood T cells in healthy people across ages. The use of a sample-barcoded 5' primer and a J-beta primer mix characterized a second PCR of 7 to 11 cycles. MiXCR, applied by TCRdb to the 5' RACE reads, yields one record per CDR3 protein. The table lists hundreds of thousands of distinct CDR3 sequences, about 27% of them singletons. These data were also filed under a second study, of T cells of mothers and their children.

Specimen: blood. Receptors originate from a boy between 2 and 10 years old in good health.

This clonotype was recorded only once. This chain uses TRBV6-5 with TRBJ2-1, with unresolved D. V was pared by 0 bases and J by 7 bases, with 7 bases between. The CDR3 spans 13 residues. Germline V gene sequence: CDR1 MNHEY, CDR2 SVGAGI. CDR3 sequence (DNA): TGTGCCAGCAGTTACTCGAGAACGAATGAGCAGTTCTTC. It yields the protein CASSYSRTNEQFF.

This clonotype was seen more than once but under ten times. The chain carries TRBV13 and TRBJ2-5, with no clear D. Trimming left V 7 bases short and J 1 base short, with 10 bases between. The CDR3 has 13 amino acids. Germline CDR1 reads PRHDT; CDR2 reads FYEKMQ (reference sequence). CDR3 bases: TGTGCCAGCACAGTAACAAGCCAAGAGACCCAGTACTTC. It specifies CASTVTSQETQYF.

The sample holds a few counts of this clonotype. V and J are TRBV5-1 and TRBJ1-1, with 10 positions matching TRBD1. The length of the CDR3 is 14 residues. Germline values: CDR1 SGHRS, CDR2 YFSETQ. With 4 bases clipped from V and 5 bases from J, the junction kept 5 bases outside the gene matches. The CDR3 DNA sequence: TGCGCCAGCAGCCAGACAGGGGGCGAGACTGAAGCTTTCTTT. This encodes CASSQTGGETEAFF.

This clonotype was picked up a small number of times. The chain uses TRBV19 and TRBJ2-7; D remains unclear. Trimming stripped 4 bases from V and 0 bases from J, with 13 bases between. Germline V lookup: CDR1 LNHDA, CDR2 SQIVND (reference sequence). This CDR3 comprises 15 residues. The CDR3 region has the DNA TGTGCCAGTAGTACCTCTCCGGGCAGCTCCTACGAGCAGTACTTC. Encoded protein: CASSTSPGSSYEQYF.

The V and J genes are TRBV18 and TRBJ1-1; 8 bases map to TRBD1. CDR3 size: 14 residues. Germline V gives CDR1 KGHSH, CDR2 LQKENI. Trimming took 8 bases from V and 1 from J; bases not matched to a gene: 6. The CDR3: CASQQDRGNTEAFF. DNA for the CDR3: TGTGCCAGCCAACAAGACAGGGGGAACACTGAAGCTTTCTTT.

CDR3 sequence reads: CASGVGQNSNQPQHF. CDR3 bases: TGCGCCAGCGGGGTAGGTCAGAATAGCAATCAGCCCCAGCATTTT. The chain links TRBV10-2 to TRBJ1-5; D call uncertain. Germline CDR1 reads WSHSY; CDR2 reads SAAADI. V gave up 8 bases and J gave up 0 bases, with 14 bases separating them. CDR3 size: 15 residues.

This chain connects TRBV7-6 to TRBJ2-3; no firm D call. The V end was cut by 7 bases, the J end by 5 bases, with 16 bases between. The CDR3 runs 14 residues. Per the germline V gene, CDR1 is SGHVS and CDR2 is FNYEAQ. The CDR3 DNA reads TGTGCCAGCACCCTCAGCCGAGCTAAAGATACGCAGTATTTT. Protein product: CASTLSRAKDTQYF.

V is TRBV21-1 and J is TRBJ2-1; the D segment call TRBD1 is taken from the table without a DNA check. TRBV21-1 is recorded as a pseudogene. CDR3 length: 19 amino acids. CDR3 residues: CASDLLGQGRESSYNEQFF. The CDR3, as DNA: TGTGCCAGCGATCTTCTGGGACAGGGGCGGGAGAGCTCCTACAATGAGCAGTTCTTC.

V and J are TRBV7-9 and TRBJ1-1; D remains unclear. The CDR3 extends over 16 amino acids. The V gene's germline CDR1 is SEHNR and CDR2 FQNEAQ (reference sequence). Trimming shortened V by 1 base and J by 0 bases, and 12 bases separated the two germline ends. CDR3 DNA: TGTGCCAGCAGCTTAGGAGGAACCCTGATGAACACTGAAGCTTTCTTT. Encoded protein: CASSLGGTLMNTEAFF.

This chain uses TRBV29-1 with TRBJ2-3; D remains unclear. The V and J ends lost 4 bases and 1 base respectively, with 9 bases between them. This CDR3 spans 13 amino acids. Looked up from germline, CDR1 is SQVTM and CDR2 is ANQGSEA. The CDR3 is CSVVVTRTDTQYF. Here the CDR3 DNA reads TGCAGCGTTGTGGTAACCCGCACAGATACGCAGTATTTT.

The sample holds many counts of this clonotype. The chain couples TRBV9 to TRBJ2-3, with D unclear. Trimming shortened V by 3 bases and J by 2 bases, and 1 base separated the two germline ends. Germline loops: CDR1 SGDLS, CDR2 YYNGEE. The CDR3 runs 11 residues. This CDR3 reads CASSATDTQYF. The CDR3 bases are TGTGCCAGCAGCGCCACAGATACGCAGTATTTT.

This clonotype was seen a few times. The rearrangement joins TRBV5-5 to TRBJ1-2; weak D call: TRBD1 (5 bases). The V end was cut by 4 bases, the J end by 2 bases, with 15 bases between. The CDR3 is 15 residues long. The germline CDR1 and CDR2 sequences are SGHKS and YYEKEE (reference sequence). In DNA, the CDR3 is TGTGCCAGCAGCCCGGGACGGACCAACAACTATGGCTACACCTTC. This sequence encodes CASSPGRTNNYGYTF.

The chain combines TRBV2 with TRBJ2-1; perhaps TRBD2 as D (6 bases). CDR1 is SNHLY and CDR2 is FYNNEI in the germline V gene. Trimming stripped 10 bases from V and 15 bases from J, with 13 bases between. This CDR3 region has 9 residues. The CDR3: CATKEEGFF. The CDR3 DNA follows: TGTGCCACCAAGGAGGAGGGGTTCTTC. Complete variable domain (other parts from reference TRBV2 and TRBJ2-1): EPEVTQTPSHQVTQMGQEVILRCVPISNHLYFYWYRQILGQKVEFLVSFYNNEISEKSEIFDDQFSVERPDGSNFTLKIRSTKLEDSAMYFCATKEEGFFGPGTRLTVL.

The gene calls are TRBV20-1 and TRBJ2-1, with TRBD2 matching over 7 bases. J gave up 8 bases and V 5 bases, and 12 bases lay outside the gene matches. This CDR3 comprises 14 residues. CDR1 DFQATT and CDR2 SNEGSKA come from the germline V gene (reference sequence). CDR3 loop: CSAGRELYWDEQFF. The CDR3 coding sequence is TGCAGTGCTGGGCGGGAGTTATATTGGGATGAGCAGTTCTTC.

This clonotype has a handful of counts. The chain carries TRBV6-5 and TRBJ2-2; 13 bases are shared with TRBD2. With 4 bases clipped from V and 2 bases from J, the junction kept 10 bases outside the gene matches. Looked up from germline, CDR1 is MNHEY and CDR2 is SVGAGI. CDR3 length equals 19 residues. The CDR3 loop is CASSFWTSGRSGNTGELFF. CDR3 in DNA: TGTGCCAGCAGTTTCTGGACTAGCGGGAGATCCGGTAACACCGGGGAGCTGTTTTTT.

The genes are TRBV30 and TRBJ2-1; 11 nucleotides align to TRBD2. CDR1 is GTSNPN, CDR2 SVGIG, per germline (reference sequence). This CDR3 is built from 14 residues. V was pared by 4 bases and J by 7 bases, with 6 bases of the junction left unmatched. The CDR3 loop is CAWMYTSGSNEQFF. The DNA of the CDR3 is TGTGCCTGGATGTATACTAGCGGGAGTAATGAGCAGTTCTTC. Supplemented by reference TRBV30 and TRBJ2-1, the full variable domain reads SQTIHQWPATLVQPVGSPLSLECTVEGTSNPNLYWYRQAAGRGLQLLFYSVGIGQISSEVPQNLSASRPQDRQFILSSKKLLLSDSGFYLCAWMYTSGSNEQFFGPGTRLTVL.

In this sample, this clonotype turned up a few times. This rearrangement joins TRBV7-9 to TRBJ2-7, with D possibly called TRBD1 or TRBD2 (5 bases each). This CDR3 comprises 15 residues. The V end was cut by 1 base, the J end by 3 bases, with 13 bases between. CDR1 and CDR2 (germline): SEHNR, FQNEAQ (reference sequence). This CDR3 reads CASSLVTGPNYEQYF. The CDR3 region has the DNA TGTGCCAGCAGCTTAGTTACGGGGCCCAACTACGAGCAGTACTTC.

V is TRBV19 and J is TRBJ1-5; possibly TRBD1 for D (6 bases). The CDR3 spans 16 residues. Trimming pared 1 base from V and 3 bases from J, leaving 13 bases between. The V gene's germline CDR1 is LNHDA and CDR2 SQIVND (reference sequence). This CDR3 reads CASSIGDRLHNQPQHF. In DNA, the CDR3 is TGTGCCAGTAGTATAGGAGACAGGCTACACAATCAGCCCCAGCATTTT.

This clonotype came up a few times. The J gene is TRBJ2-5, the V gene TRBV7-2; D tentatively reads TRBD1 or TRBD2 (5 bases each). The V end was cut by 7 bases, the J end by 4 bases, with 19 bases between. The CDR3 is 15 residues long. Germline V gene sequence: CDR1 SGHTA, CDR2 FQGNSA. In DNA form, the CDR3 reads TGTGCCAGCAATTTATTGGGGTCTGGGGGAGAGACCCAGTACTTC. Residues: CASNLLGSGGETQYF.

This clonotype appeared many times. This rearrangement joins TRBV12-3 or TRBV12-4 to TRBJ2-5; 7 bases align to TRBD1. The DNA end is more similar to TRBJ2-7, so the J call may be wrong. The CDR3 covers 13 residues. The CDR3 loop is CASSLGTVYEQYF. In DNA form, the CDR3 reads TGTGCCAGCAGTTTGGGGACAGTCTACGAGCAGTACTTC.

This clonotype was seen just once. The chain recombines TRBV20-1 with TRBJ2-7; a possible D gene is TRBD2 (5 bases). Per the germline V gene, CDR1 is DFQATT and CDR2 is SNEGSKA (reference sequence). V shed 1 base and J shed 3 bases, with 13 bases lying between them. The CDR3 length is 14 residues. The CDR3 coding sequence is TGCAGTGCTAGAGGGGGAGCTAGCAACTACGAGCAGTACTTC. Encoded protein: CSARGGASNYEQYF.

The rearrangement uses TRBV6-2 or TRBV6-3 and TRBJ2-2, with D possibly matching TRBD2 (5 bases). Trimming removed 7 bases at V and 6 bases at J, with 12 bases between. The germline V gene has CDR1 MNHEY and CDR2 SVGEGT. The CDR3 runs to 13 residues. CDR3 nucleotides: TGTGCCAGCAATAACGGGGTTCCCGGGGAGCTGTTTTTT. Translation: CASNNGVPGELFF.

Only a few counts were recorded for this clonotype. CDR3 nucleotide sequence: TGTGCCGGCGGACCACGGTCACCCCTCCACTTT. Translating gives CAGGPRSPLHF. J is TRBJ1-6 and V is TRBV7-9; D remains unclear. The germline V gene encodes CDR1 SEHNR and CDR2 FQNEAQ (reference sequence). V dropped 11 bases and J dropped 10 bases, with 12 bases sitting between them. The CDR3 length is 11 residues. The complete variable domain, with remaining parts taken from reference TRBV7-9 and TRBJ1-6, reads DTGVSQNPRHKITKRGQNVTFRCDPISEHNRLYWYRQTLGQGPEFLTYFQNEAQLEKSRLLSDRFSAERPKGSFSTLEIQRTEQGDSAMYLCAGGPRSPLHFGNGTRLTVT.

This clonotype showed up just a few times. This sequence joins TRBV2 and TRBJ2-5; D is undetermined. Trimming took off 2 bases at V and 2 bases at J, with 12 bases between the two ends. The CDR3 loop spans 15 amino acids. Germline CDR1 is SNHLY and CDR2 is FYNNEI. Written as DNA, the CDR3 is TGTGCCAGCAGTGAATCGGCCGGTATTCAAGAGACCCAGTACTTC. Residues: CASSESAGIQETQYF.

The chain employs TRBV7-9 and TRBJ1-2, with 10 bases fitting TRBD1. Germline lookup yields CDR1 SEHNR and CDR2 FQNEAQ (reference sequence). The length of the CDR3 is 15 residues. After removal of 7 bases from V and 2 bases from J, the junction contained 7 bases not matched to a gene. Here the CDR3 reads CASKTDRGLNYGYTF. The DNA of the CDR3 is TGTGCCAGCAAAACCGACAGGGGGCTGAACTATGGCTACACCTTC.

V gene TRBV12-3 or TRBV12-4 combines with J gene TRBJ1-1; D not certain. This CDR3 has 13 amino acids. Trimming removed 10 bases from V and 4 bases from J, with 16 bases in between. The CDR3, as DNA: TGTGCCACCTTACCTCGAGTAGGCACTGAAGCTTTCTTT. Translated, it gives CATLPRVGTEAFF.

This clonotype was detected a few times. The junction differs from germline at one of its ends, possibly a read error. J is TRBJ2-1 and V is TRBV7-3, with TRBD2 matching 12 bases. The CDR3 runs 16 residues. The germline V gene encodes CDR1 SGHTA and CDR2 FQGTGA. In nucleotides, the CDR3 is TGCGCCAGCAGCTTCACTAGCGGGGGGAGGTGGTCTGAGCAGTTCTTC. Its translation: CASSFTSGGRWSEQFF.

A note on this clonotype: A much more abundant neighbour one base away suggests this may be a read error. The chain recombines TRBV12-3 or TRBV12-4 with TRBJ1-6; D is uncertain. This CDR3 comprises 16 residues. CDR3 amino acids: CVSSPDSSSYNSPLHF. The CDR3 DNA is TGTGTCAGCAGCCCGGACTCGAGCTCCTATAATTCACCCCTCCACTTT.

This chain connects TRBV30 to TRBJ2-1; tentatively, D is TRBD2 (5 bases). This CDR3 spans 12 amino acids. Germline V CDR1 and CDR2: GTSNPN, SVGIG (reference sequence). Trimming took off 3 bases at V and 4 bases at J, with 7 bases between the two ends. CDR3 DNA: TGTGCCTGGAGCCGACTATACAATGAGCAGTTCTTC. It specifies CAWSRLYNEQFF.